This T cell receptor beta chain was profiled in a study of T cell repertoires in cytomegalovirus infection. The overall study: A matching HLA type, together with CMV infection, was signaled by public TCR beta signatures.

This clonotype has ten or more counts. Its antigen is not known. Findings and caveats of the study: Summed public TCR beta family frequency identified CMV carriers bearing the relevant HLA. Clonotypes of TCR beta that were HLA-C-restricted and CMV-specific dominated the ex vivo response.

Via MiXCR, TCRdb re-called the reads, giving one row per CDR3 protein. Here the sample spans roughly 240,000 distinct CDR3 sequences, approximately 6.7% being singletons. CDR3 length: 16 residues. V dropped 1 base and J dropped 0 bases, with 13 bases sitting between them. Germline V gives CDR1 LGHNA, CDR2 YSLEER. The sample comprised PBMCs. This sequence originates from a human donor in good health (CMV status not recorded). Some clones in this sample may be carry-over from other donors' samples. The chain has TRBV4-3 and TRBJ2-7, with TRBD2 as a possible D gene (6 bases). CDR3 in amino acids: CASSQGYAGFSYEQYF. The CDR3 DNA is TGCGCCAGCAGCCAAGGCTATGCGGGATTCTCCTACGAGCAGTACTTC.